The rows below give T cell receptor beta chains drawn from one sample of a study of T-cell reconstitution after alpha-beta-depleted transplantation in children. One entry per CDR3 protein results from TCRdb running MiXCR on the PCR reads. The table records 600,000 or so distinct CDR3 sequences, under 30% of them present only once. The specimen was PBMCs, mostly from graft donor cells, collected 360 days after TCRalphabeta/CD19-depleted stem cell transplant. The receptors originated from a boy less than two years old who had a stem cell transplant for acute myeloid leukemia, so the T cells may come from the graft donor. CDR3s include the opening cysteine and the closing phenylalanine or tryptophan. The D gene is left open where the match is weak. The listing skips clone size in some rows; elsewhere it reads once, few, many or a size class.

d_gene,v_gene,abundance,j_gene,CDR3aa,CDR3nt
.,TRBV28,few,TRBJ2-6,CASSLGGVGANVLTF,TGTGCCAGCAGCCTGGGCGGGGTTGGGGCCAACGTCCTGACTTTC
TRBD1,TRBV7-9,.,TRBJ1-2,CASSLLRELGQAKGYTF,TGTGCCAGCAGCTTATTGCGGGAGTTGGGACAGGCTAAGGGCTACACCTTC
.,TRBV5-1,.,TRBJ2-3,CASSLPAQGPTDTQYF,TGCGCCAGCAGCTTGCCCGCACAGGGCCCCACAGATACGCAGTATTTT
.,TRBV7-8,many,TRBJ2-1,CASSLDAQDNEQFF,TGTGCCAGCAGCTTAGATGCCCAAGACAATGAGCAGTTCTTC
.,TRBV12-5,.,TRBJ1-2,CASGLEGVSPGYTF,TGTGCTAGTGGTTTGGAGGGTGTCTCACCAGGCTACACCTTC
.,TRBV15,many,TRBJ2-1,CATSPPMAGDNEQFF,TGTGCCACCAGCCCGCCTATGGCAGGCGACAATGAGCAGTTCTTC
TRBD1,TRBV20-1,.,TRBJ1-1,CSTRQTGIPTEAFF,TGCAGTACGAGGCAGACAGGGATCCCCACTGAAGCTTTCTTT
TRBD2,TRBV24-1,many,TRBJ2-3,CATSDFGGDDTDTQYF,TGTGCCACCAGTGATTTTGGGGGGGATGACACAGATACGCAGTATTTT
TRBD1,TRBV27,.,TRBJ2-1,CASSLVGQTAYNEQFF,TGTGCCAGCAGTTTAGTGGGACAGACTGCCTACAATGAGCAGTTCTTC
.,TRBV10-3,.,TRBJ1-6,CAISFTGNSPLHF,TGTGCCATCAGTTTTACGGGGAATTCACCCCTCCACTTT
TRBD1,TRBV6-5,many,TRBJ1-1,CASSYDRVNTEAFF,TGTGCCAGCAGTTACGACAGGGTGAACACTGAAGCTTTCTTT
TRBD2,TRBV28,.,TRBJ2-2,CASSPGLQFPAQRGSTGELFF,TGTGCCAGCAGCCCAGGTCTGCAGTTTCCGGCACAGCGGGGAAGCACCGGGGAGCTGTTTTTT
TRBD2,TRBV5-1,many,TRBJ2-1,CASSWTLAGGYNEQFF,TGCGCCAGCAGCTGGACGCTAGCGGGGGGTTACAATGAGCAGTTCTTC
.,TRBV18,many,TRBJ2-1,CASSPMTKPPEQFF,TGTGCCAGCTCACCAATGACTAAGCCCCCCGAGCAGTTCTTC
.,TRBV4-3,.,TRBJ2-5,CASSQDLVRTGETQYF,TGCGCCAGCAGCCAAGATTTAGTGAGAACAGGAGAGACCCAGTACTTC
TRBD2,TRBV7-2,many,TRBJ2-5,CASSWGGQETQYF,TGCGCCAGCAGTTGGGGGGGCCAAGAGACCCAGTACTTC
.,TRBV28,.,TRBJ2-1,CASSATGPGYNEQFF,TGTGCCAGCAGTGCTACAGGCCCTGGTTACAATGAGCAGTTCTTC
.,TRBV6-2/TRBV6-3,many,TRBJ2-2,CASSPPGAANTGELFF,TGTGCCAGCTCTCCTCCGGGGGCCGCGAACACCGGGGAGCTGTTTTTT
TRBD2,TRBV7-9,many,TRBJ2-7,CASSFWGGGYEQYF,TGTGCCAGCAGCTTTTGGGGGGGGGGATACGAGCAGTACTTC
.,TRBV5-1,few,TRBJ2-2,CASRGGRDTGELFF,TGCGCCAGCAGAGGGGGGCGAGACACCGGGGAGCTGTTTTTT
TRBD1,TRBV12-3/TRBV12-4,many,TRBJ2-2,CASSIGGQGGPGELFF,TGTGCCAGCAGTATCGGAGGACAGGGGGGTCCCGGGGAGCTGTTTTTT
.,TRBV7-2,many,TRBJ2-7,CASSLSGSFSYEQYF,TGTGCCAGCAGCTTAAGCGGGTCATTCTCCTACGAGCAGTACTTC
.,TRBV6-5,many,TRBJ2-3,CASSTRLDLRTDTQYF,TGTGCCAGCAGTACTCGACTAGACCTCCGCACAGATACGCAGTATTTT
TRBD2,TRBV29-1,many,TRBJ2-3,CSVEPTSGASGTQYF,TGCAGCGTTGAACCGACTAGCGGGGCCTCCGGTACGCAGTATTTT
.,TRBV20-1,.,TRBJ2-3,CNASGSGISTDTQYF,TGCAATGCTAGTGGATCAGGGATCTCTACAGATACGCAGTATTTT
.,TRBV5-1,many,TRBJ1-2,CASSLGGRGYTF,TGCGCCAGCAGCTTGGGAGGAAGGGGCTACACCTTC
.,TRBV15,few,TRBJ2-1,CATSRNRGPFPQFF,TGTGCCACCAGCAGGAATAGGGGCCCCTTTCCCCAGTTCTTC